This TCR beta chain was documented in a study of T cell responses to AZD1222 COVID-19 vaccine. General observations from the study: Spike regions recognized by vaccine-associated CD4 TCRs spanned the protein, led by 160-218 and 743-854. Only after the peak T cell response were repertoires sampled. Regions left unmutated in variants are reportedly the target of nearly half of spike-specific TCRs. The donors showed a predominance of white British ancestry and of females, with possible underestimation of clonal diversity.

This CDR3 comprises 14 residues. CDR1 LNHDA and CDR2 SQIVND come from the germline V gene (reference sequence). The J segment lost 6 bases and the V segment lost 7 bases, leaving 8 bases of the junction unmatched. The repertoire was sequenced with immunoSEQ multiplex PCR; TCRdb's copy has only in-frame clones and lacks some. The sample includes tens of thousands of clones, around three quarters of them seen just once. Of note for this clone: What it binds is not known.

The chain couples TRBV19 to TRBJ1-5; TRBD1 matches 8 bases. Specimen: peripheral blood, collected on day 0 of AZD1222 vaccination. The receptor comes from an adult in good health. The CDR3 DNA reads TGTGCCAGTAACCCGACAGGGGAAAGTCAGCCCCAGCATTTT. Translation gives CASNPTGESQPQHF.